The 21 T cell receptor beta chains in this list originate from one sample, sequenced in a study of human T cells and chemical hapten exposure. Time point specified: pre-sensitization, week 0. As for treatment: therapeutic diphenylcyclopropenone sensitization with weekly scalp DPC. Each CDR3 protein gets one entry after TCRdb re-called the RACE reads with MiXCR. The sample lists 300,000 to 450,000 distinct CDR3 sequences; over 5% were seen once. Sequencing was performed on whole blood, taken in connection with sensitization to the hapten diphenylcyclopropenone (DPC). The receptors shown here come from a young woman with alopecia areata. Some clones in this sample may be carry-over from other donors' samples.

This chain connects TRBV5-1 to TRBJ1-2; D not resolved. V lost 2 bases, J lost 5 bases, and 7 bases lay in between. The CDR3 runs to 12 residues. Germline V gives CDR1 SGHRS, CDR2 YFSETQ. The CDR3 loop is CASSFTPYGYTF. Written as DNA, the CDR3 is TGCGCCAGCAGCTTCACACCGTATGGCTACACCTTC.

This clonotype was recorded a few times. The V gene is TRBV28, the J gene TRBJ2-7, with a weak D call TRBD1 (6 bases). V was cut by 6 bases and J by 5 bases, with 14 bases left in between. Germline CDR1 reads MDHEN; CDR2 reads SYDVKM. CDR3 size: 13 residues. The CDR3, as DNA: TGTGCCAGCAGCCCAACAGGGTTTCACGAGCAGTACTTC. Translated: CASSPTGFHEQYF. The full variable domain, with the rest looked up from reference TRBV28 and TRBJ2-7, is DVKVTQSSRYLVKRTGEKVFLECVQDMDHENMFWYRQDPGLGLRLIYFSYDVKMKEKGDIPEGYSVSREKKERFSLILESASTNQTSMYLCASSPTGFHEQYFGPGTRLTVT.

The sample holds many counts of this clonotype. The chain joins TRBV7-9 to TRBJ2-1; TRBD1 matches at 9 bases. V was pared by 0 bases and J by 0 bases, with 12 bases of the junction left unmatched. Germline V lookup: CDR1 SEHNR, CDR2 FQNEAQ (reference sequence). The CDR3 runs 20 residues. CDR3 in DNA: TGTGCCAGCAGCTTAGCCCCAGGACAGGGGTCGATAAGCTCCTACAATGAGCAGTTCTTC. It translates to CASSLAPGQGSISSYNEQFF.

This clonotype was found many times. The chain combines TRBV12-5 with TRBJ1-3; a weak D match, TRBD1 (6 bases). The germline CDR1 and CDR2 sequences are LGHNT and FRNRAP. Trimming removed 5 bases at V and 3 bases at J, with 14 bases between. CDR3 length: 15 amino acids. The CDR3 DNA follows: TGTGCTAGTGGTAACTCAGGGGCTGGTGGAAACACCATATATTTT. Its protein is CASGNSGAGGNTIYF.

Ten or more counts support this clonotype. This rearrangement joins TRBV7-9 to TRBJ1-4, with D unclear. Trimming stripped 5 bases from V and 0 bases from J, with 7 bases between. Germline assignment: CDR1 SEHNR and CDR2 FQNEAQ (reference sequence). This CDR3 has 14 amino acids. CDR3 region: CASSGRATNEKLFF. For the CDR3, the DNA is TGTGCCAGCAGCGGCAGAGCAACTAATGAAAAACTGTTTTTT.

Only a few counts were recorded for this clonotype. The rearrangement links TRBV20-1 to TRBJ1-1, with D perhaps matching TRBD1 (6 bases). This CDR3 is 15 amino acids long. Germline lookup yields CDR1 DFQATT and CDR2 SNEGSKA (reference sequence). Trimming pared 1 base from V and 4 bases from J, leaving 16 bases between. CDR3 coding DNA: TGCAGTGCTAGAGCTCCGACAGGACCTGGCACTGAAGCTTTCTTT. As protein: CSARAPTGPGTEAFF.

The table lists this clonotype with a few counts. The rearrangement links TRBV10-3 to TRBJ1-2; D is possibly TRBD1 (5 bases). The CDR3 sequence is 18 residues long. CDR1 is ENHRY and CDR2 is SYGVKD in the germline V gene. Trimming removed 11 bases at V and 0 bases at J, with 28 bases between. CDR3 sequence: CASSSPGGGREANYGYTF. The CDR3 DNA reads TGTGCCTCGTCATCCCCTGGGGGAGGGAGGGAAGCTAACTATGGCTACACCTTC.

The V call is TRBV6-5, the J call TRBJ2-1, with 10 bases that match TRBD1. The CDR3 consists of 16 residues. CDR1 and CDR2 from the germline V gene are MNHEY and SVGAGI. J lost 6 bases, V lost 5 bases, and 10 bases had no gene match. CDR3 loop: CASSAVGQGFSNEQFF. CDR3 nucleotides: TGTGCCAGCAGTGCAGTGGGACAGGGGTTTTCCAATGAGCAGTTCTTC.

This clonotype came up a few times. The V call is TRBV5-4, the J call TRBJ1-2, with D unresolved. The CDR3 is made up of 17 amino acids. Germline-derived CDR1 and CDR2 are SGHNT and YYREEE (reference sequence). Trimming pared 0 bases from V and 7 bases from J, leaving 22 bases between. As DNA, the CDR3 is TGTGCCAGCAGCTTGGTGGCCCCTGGGTCTAGGGCACCTGGCTACACCTTC. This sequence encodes CASSLVAPGSRAPGYTF.

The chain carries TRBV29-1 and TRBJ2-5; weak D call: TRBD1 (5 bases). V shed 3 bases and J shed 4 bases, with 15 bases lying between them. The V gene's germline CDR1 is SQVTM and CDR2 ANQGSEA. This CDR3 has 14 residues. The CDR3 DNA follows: TGCAGCGTTGATAGGGCAGGGCAGGGAGAGACCCAGTACTTC. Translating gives CSVDRAGQGETQYF.

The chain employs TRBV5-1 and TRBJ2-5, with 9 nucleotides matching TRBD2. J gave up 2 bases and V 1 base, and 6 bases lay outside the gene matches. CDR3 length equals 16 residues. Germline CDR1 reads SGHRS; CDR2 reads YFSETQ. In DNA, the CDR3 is TGCGCCAGCAGCTTGCAAGTAGCGGGGGCACAAGAGACCCAGTACTTC. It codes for CASSLQVAGAQETQYF. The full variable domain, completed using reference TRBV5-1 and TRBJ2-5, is KAGVTQTPRYLIKTRGQQVTLSCSPISGHRSVSWYQQTPGQGLQFLFEYFSETQRNKGNFPGRFSGRQFSNSRSEMNVSTLELGDSALYLCASSLQVAGAQETQYFGPGTRLLVL.

This chain's CDR3 is CASSLGFWGGDYGYTF. The DNA of the CDR3 is TGTGCCAGCAGCTTAGGCTTCTGGGGGGGCGACTATGGCTACACCTTC. The chain carries TRBV7-2 and TRBJ1-2; tentative D call: TRBD1 (6 bases). Trimming took 1 base from V and 3 from J, leaving 15 bases between them. The CDR3 has 16 residues. Germline V CDR1 and CDR2: SGHTA, FQGNSA. The entire variable domain, with the rest obtained from reference TRBV7-2 and TRBJ1-2, is as follows: GAGVSQSPSNKVTEKGKDVELRCDPISGHTALYWYRQSLGQGLEFLIYFQGNSAPDKSGLPSDRFSAERTGGSVSTLTIQRTQQEDSAVYLCASSLGFWGGDYGYTFGSGTRLTVV.

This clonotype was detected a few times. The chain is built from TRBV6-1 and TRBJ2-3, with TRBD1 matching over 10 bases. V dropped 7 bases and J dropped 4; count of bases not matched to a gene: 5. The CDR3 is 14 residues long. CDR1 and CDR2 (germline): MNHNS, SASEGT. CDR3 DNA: TGTGCCAGCAAACCGGGACAGGGGTCAGATACGCAGTATTTT. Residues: CASKPGQGSDTQYF.

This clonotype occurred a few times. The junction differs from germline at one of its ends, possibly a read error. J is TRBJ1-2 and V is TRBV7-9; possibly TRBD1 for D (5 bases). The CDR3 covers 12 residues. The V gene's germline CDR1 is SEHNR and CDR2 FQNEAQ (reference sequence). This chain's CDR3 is CASSRGIGALCF. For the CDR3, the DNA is TGTGCCAGCAGCCGGGGGATAGGGGCGCTATGCTTC.

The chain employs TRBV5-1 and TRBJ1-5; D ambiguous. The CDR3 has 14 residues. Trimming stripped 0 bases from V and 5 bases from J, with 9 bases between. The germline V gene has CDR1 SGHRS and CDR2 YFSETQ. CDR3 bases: TGCGCCAGCAGCTTGGGGGGAAAGGATCAGCCCCAGCATTTT. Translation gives CASSLGGKDQPQHF.

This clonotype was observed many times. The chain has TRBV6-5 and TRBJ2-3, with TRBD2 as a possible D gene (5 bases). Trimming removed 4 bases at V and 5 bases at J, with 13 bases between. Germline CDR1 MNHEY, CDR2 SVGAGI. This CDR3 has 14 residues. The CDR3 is CASSFRLPQDTQYF. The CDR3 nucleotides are TGTGCCAGCAGTTTTAGACTACCTCAAGATACGCAGTATTTT.

The CDR3 nucleotides are TGTGCCAGCAGTGACCGACAGGGAGGGCGGAATGAGCAGTTCTTC. Encoded protein: CASSDRQGGRNEQFF. The chain combines TRBV12-3 or TRBV12-4 with TRBJ2-1; D possibly matches TRBD1 or TRBD2 (7 bases each). V lost 5 bases, J lost 7 bases, and 18 bases lay in between. The CDR3 is made up of 15 amino acids.

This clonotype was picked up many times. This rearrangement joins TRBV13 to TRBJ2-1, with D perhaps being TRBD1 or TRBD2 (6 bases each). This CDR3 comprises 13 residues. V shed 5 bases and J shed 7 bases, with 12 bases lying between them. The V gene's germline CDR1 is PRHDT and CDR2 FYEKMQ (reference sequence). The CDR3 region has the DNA TGTGCCAGCAGCCGGGGGCGGACGAATGAGCAGTTCTTC. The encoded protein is CASSRGRTNEQFF.

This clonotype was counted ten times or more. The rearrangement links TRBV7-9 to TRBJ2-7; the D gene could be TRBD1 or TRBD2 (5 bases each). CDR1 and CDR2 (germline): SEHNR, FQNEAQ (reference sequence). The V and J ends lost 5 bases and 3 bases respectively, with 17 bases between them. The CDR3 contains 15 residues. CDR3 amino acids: CASSQDWGYHYEQYF. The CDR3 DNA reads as TGTGCCAGCAGCCAGGACTGGGGCTACCACTACGAGCAGTACTTC.

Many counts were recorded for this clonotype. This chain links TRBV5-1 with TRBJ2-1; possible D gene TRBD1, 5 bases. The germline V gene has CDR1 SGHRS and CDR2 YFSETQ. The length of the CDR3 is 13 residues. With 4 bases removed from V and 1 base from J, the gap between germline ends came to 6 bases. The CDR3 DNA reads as TGCGCCAGCAGCCCAGGGTCCTACAATGAGCAGTTCTTC. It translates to CASSPGSYNEQFF.

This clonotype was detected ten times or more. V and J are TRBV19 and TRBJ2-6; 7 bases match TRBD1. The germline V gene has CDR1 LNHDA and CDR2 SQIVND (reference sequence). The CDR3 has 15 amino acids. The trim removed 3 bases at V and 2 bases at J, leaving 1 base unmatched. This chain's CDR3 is CASSIQGAGANVLTF. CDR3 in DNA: TGTGCCAGTAGTATCCAGGGGGCTGGGGCCAACGTCCTGACTTTC.